These T cell receptor beta chains were read from a single sample in a study of blood T cell repertoires in COVID-19. Sequenced by immunoSEQ multiplex PCR; TCRdb stores in-frame clones only, minus some. The sample consists of roughly 190,000 clones, about 88% of them appearing once. Sequenced input: peripheral blood. Receptors originate from a man aged 25 to 45 with active or convalescent COVID-19. Both conserved end residues are part of each CDR3. The D gene is left open where the match is weak. Where a row states a size, it is once, few, many or the class of an expanded clone; other rows omit it.

CDR3nt,CDR3aa,abundance,len,d_gene,j_gene,v_gene
TGTGCCAGCAGCTCTGGACAGGCGAACACCGGGGAGCTGTTTTTT,CASSSGQANTGELFF,.,15,TRBD1,TRBJ2-2,TRBV7-9
TGTGCCAGCAGTGAACACAGGGGCGGCAATCAGCCCCAGCATTTT,CASSEHRGGNQPQHF,.,15,TRBD1,TRBJ1-5,TRBV6-1
TGTGCCACCAGGGCAAACACAGATACGCAGTATTTT,CATRANTDTQYF,.,12,.,TRBJ2-3,TRBV24-1
TGTGCCAGCAGTTTAGACAGAGCGAACACTGAAGCTTTCTTT,CASSLDRANTEAFF,.,14,.,TRBJ1-1,TRBV6-5
TGTGCCACCGTTGAGGGGGCGGCTGGCTACACCTTC,CATVEGAAGYTF,.,12,TRBD1,TRBJ1-2,TRBV19
TGTGCCAGCAGCTCCATTCAGGGCAGGTTCGGCTCTGGCTACACCTTC,CASSSIQGRFGSGYTF,.,16,.,TRBJ1-2,TRBV11-2
TGTGCCAGCTCAGAACAGGGAAGGACCTACAATGAGCAGTTCTTC,CASSEQGRTYNEQFF,.,15,.,TRBJ2-1,TRBV18
TGTGCCAGCAGACCCCGTCGGGGGGCCGACGGCAATCAGCCCCAGCATTTT,CASRPRRGADGNQPQHF,.,17,.,TRBJ1-5,TRBV21-1
TGTGCCAGCAGCGCGCAGGGGGACACCGGGGAGCTGTTTTTT,CASSAQGDTGELFF,once,14,TRBD1,TRBJ2-2,TRBV9
TGTGCCAGCAGCCCCCTAGCGGGACTAGGAGGTGAGCAGTTCTTC,CASSPLAGLGGEQFF,.,15,TRBD2,TRBJ2-1,TRBV7-2
TGTGCCAGCAGCCATGGGGGGGAAAATGAAAAACTGTTTTTT,CASSHGGENEKLFF,.,14,.,TRBJ1-4,TRBV5-4
TGTGCCAGTAGTGGCCTTTATGGACTAGGAAGCAATGAGCAGTTCTTC,CASSGLYGLGSNEQFF,.,16,TRBD2,TRBJ2-1,TRBV19
TGTGCCAGCAGCGACGGACTAGCGGGAGGGCCCCGCGGGGAGCAGTACTTC,CASSDGLAGGPRGEQYF,.,17,TRBD2,TRBJ2-7,TRBV3-1/TRBV3-2
TGTGCCAGCAGCTTGGACAGGGCCACCGGGGAGCTGTTTTTT,CASSLDRATGELFF,.,14,.,TRBJ2-2,TRBV5-7
TGCAGTGCTAGTCTCCGTGGGCTTGGAAACACCATATATTTT,CSASLRGLGNTIYF,.,14,.,TRBJ1-3,TRBV20-1
TGTGCCAGCAGCTCCGGCGGGGAGACCCAGTACTTC,CASSSGGETQYF,.,12,.,TRBJ2-5,TRBV7-8
TGTGCCAGCACCCTGACAAGCACTGAAGCTTTCTTT,CASTLTSTEAFF,.,12,.,TRBJ1-1,TRBV5-4
TGTGCCAGCAGTTACGACAGCTCCTACAATGAGCAGTTCTTC,CASSYDSSYNEQFF,.,14,.,TRBJ2-1,TRBV27
TGTGCCAGCAGCGTCGCGGTAGGCTCCTACAATGAGCAGTTCTTC,CASSVAVGSYNEQFF,few,15,.,TRBJ2-1,TRBV9
TGCGCCAGCAGCGGGGGGGTGGATCGAGGAACTAATGAAAAACTGTTTTTT,CASSGGVDRGTNEKLFF,.,17,.,TRBJ1-4,TRBV5-1
TGTGCCAGTACCCAAGGGGGTTTGGGGGCTGAAGCTTTCTTT,CASTQGGLGAEAFF,.,14,.,TRBJ1-1,TRBV19
TGTGCCAGCAGCCGGAATCCCGGGACAGGGGGTAATGAGCAGTTCTTC,CASSRNPGTGGNEQFF,.,16,TRBD1,TRBJ2-1,TRBV27
TGTGCCAGCAGTATACTAGCGGGGGGCTCCGATACGCAGTATTTT,CASSILAGGSDTQYF,once,15,TRBD2,TRBJ2-3,TRBV5-6
TGTGCCAGCAGCTTAGCGAAGGACAGGTGGATGAACACTGAAGCTTTCTTT,CASSLAKDRWMNTEAFF,.,17,TRBD1,TRBJ1-1,TRBV7-6
TGTGCCAGTAGTCCACCTCACAGGGGGCGCTCGGTGAAACTGTTTTTT,CASSPPHRGRSVKLFF,.,16,TRBD1,TRBJ1-4,TRBV19
TGTGCCAGCAGTTCAGTAGCGGCTCTTGTCGATACGCAGTATTTT,CASSSVAALVDTQYF,.,15,.,TRBJ2-3,TRBV27
TGCAGCGTGAGCTCTGGAAACACCATATATTTT,CSVSSGNTIYF,.,11,.,TRBJ1-3,TRBV29-1
TGTGCCAGCAGATTGGGTAGCGGGGTTTCCTACGAGCAGTACTTC,CASRLGSGVSYEQYF,.,15,TRBD2,TRBJ2-7,TRBV27
TGTGCCAGCTCAGACGCTACAGGGTTATTGTTCTTC,CASSDATGLLFF,.,12,.,TRBJ2-1,TRBV18
TGTGCCAGCAGCTCCCGGACAGGGGATAACACTGAAGCTTTCTTT,CASSSRTGDNTEAFF,.,15,TRBD1,TRBJ1-1,TRBV5-5
TGTGCCAGCAGCTTAGTAGCGGGAGACACCAATGAGCAGTTCTTC,CASSLVAGDTNEQFF,.,15,TRBD2,TRBJ2-1,TRBV7-2
TGTGCCAGCTCACCACCGGTACTAACCTACGAGCAGTACTTC,CASSPPVLTYEQYF,.,14,.,TRBJ2-7,TRBV18
TGTGCCTTCGCCCCGGGAATGGCCAATCAGCCCCAGCATTTT,CAFAPGMANQPQHF,.,14,.,TRBJ1-5,TRBV30
TGTGCCAGCAGTGATACCGGTCCAACTGAAGCTTTCTTT,CASSDTGPTEAFF,.,13,.,TRBJ1-1,TRBV25-1
TGTGCCAGCAGTGGAGGACAGGGAAGGCAAGAGACCCAGTACTTC,CASSGGQGRQETQYF,.,15,TRBD1,TRBJ2-5,TRBV27
TGTGCCAGCAGCTTAGCCCCTAACACCGGGGAGCTGTTTTTT,CASSLAPNTGELFF,.,14,.,TRBJ2-2,TRBV7-9
TGTGCCACCAGTGATTCTGGGGGCTTGTTGGAGACCCAGTACTTC,CATSDSGGLLETQYF,.,15,.,TRBJ2-5,TRBV24-1
TGTGCCAGTCTGGGACGATCCCTAGCGGGGGATAACTACAATGAGCAGTTCTTC,CASLGRSLAGDNYNEQFF,.,18,TRBD2,TRBJ2-1,TRBV2
TGCGCCAGCACCTCAGGGGGGAGAAATGAAGCTTTCTTT,CASTSGGRNEAFF,.,13,TRBD1,TRBJ1-1,TRBV5-1
TGTGCCAGCAGCATGGGACTAGTCAAGGGGAGGTCCTACGAGCAGTACTTC,CASSMGLVKGRSYEQYF,.,17,.,TRBJ2-7,TRBV21-1
TGTGCCAGTAGTATAGAGGCGGCTCCCACCCAGCAGTACTTC,CASSIEAAPTQQYF,.,14,.,TRBJ2-7,TRBV19
TGTGCCAGCAGTGGTCCGAGGGAAGAGACCCAGTACTTC,CASSGPREETQYF,.,13,.,TRBJ2-5,TRBV27
TGTGCCAGCAGCATCGGACAGGGGCACCCGTCGGCCCAGCATTTT,CASSIGQGHPSAQHF,.,15,.,TRBJ1-5,TRBV21-1
TGTGCCAGTAGTCGGGACTGGAGCTCCTATAATTCACCCCTCCACTTT,CASSRDWSSYNSPLHF,.,16,.,TRBJ1-6,TRBV19
TGTGCCAGCAGTTACGATACAGGGCGTTTAGGCTACACCTTC,CASSYDTGRLGYTF,once,14,.,TRBJ1-2,TRBV6-4
TGTGCCTGGAGTGCTCGCTACAGGGAACAGCGCTACACCTTC,CAWSARYREQRYTF,.,14,.,TRBJ1-2,TRBV30
TGTGCCAGTAGTCCTCGTCGGAGGGATGGCTACACCTTC,CASSPRRRDGYTF,.,13,.,TRBJ1-2,TRBV19